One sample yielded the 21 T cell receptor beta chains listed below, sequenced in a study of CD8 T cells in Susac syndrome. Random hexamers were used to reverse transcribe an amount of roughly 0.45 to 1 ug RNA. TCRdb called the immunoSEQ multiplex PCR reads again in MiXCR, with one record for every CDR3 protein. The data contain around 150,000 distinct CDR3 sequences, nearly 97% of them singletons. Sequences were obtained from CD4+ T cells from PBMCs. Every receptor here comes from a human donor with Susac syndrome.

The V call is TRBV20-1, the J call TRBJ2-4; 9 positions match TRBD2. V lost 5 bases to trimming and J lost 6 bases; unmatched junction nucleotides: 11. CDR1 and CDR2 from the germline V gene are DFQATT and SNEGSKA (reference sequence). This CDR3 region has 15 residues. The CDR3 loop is CSAEDQTSGLNIQYF. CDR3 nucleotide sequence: TGCAGTGCTGAAGACCAAACTAGCGGGCTAAACATTCAGTACTTC.

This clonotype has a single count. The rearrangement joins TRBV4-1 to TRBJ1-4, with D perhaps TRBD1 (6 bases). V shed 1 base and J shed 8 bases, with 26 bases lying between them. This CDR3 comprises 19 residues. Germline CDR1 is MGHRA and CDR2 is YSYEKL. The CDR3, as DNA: TGCGCCAGCAGCCAAGTAGTGGGCAGGGGAGGGGTAGTCGGGGAAAAACTGTTTTTT. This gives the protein CASSQVVGRGGVVGEKLFF.

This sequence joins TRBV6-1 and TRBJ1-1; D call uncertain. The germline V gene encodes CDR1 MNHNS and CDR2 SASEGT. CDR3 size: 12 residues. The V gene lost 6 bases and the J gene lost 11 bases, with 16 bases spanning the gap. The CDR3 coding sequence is TGTGCCAGCAGGCCAAGGCGGGAAATCGCTTTCTTT. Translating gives CASRPRREIAFF.

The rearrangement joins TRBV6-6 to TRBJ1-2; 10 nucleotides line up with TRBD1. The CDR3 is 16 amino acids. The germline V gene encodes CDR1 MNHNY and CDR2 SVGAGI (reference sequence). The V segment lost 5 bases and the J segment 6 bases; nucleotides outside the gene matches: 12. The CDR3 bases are TGTGCCAGCAGTCAGAGAGCCGGGACAGGGGTGGATGGCTACACCTTC. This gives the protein CASSQRAGTGVDGYTF.

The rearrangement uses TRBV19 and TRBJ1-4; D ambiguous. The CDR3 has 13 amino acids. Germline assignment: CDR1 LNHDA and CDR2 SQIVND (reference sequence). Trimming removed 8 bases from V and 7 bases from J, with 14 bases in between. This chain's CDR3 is CASRIPAGEKLFF. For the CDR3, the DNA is TGTGCCAGTCGGATTCCTGCGGGTGAAAAACTGTTTTTT. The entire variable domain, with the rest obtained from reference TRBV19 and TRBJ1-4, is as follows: DGGITQSPKYLFRKEGQNVTLSCEQNLNHDAMYWYRQDPGQGLRLIYYSQIVNDFQKGDIAEGYSVSREKKESFPLTVTSAQKNPTAFYLCASRIPAGEKLFFGSGTQLSVL.

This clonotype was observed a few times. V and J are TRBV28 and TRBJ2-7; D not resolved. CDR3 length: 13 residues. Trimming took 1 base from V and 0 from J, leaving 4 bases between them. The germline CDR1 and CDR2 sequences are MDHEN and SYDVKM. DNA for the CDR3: TGTGCCAGCAGTTTATCCAGCTCCTACGAGCAGTACTTC. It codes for CASSLSSSYEQYF.

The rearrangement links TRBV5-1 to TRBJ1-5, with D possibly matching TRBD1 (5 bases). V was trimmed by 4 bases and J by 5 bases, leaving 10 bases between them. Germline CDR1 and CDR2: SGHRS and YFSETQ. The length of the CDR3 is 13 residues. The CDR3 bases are TGCGCCAGCAGCGGGGGACGGGATCAGCCCCAGCATTTT. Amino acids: CASSGGRDQPQHF.

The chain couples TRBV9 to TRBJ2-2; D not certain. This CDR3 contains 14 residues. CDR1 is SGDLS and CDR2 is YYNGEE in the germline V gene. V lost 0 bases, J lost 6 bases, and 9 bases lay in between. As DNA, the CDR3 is TGTGCCAGCAGCGTAGTACTATCCGCCGGGGAGCTGTTTTTT. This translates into CASSVVLSAGELFF.

CDR3 amino acids: CSAKFAEGETQYF. The CDR3 nucleotides read TGCAGTGCTAAATTCGCGGAGGGAGAGACCCAGTACTTC. J is TRBJ2-5 and V is TRBV20-1; D may be TRBD2 (6 bases). With 4 bases removed from V and 4 bases from J, the gap between germline ends came to 13 bases. This CDR3 region has 13 residues. From germline, CDR1 is DFQATT and CDR2 SNEGSKA (reference sequence).

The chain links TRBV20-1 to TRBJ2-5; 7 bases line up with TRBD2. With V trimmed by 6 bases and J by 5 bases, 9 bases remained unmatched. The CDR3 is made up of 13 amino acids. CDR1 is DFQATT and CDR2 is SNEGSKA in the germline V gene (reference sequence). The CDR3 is CSAPDLGGETQYF. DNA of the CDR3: TGCAGTGCACCGGACCTGGGGGGGGAGACCCAGTACTTC.

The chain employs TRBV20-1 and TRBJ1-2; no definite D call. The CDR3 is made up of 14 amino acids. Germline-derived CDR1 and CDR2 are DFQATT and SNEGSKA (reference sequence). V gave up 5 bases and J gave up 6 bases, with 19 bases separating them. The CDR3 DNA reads TGCAGTGCTCGGTATCGTGGAGGATCGAATGGCTACACCTTC. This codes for CSARYRGGSNGYTF.

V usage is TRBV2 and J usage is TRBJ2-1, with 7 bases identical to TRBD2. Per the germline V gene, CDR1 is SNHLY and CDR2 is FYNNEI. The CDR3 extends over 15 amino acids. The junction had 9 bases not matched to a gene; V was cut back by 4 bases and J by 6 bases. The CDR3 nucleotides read TGTGCCAGCAGTGTCGAGACTAGCCCCCGCAATGAGCAGTTCTTC. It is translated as CASSVETSPRNEQFF.

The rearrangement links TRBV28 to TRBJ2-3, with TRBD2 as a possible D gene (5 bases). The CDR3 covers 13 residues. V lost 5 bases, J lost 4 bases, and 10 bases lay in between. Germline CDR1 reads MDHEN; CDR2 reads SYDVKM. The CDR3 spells CASSRGSADTQYF. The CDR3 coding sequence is TGTGCCAGCAGTCGCGGGTCGGCAGATACGCAGTATTTT.

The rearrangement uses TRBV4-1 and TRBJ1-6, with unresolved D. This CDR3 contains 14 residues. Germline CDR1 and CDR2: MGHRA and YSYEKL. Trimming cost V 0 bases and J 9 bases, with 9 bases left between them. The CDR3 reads CASSQDPVGSPLHF. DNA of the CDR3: TGCGCCAGCAGCCAAGACCCCGTGGGTTCACCCCTCCACTTT.

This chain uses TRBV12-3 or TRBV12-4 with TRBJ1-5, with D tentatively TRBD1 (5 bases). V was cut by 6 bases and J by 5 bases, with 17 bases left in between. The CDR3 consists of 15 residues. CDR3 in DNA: TGTGCCAGCAGACCGGGACTCTGGGGAGATCAGCCCCAGCATTTT. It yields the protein CASRPGLWGDQPQHF.

The CDR3 loop is CASSYDTGGDARGYTF. The CDR3, as DNA: TGCGCCAGCAGCTACGATACAGGGGGGGACGCGCGGGGCTACACCTTC. J is TRBJ1-2 and V is TRBV5-1, with TRBD1 identical over 8 bases. This CDR3 comprises 16 residues. Germline assignment: CDR1 SGHRS and CDR2 YFSETQ. The junction had 15 bases not matched to a gene; V was cut back by 3 bases and J by 8 bases. Supplemented by reference TRBV5-1 and TRBJ1-2, the full variable domain reads KAGVTQTPRYLIKTRGQQVTLSCSPISGHRSVSWYQQTPGQGLQFLFEYFSETQRNKGNFPGRFSGRQFSNSRSEMNVSTLELGDSALYLCASSYDTGGDARGYTFGSGTRLTVV.

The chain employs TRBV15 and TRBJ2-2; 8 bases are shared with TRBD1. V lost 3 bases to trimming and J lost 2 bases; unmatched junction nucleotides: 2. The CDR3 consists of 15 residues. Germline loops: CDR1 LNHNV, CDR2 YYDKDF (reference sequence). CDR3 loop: CATSRDRENTGELFF. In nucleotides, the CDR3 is TGTGCCACCAGCAGGGACAGGGAAAACACCGGGGAGCTGTTTTTT. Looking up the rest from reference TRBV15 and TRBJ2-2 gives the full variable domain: DAMVIQNPRYQVTQFGKPVTLSCSQTLNHNVMYWYQQKSSQAPKLLFHYYDKDFNNEADTPDNFQSRRPNTSFCFLDIRSPGLGDTAMYLCATSRDRENTGELFFGEGSRLTVL.

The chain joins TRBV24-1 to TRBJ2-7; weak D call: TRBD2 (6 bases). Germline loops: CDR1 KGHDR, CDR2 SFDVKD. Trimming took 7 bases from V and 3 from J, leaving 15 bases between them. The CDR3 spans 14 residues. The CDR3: CATRLLGGFYEQYF. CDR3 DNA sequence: TGTGCCACCAGACTCCTTGGGGGGTTCTACGAGCAGTACTTC.

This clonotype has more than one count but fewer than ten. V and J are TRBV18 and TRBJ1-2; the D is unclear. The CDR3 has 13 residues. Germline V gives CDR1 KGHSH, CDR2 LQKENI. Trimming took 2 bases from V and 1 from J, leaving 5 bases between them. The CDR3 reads CASSPGSNYGYTF. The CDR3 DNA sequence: TGTGCCAGCTCACCAGGTAGTAACTATGGCTACACCTTC.

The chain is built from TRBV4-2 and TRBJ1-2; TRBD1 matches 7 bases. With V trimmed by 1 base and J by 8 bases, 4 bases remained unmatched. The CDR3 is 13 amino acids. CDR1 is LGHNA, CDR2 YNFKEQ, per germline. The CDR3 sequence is CASSQGQGEGYTF. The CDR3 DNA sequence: TGTGCCAGCAGCCAAGGGCAGGGGGAAGGCTACACCTTC.

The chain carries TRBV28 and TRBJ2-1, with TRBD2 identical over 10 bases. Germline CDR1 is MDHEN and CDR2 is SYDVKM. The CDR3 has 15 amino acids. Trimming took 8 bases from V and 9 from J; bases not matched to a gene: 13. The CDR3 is CASANPSGSRREQFF. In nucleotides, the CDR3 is TGTGCCAGCGCCAACCCTAGCGGGAGTAGGCGTGAGCAGTTCTTC.